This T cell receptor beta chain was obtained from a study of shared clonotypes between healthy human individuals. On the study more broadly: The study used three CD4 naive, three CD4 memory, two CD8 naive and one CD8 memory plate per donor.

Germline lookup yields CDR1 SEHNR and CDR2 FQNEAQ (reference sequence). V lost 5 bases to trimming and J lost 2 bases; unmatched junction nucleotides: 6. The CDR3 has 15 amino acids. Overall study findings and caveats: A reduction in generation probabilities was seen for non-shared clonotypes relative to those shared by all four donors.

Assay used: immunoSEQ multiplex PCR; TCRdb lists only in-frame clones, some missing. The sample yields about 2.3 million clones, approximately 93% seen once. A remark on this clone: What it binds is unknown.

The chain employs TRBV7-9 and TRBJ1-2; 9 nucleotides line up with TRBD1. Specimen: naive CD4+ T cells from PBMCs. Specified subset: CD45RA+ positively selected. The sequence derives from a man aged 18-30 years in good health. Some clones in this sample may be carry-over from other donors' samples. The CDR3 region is CASSPGTGRNYGYTF. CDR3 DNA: TGTGCCAGCAGCCCGGGGACAGGGAGAAACTATGGCTACACCTTC.